This TCR beta chain was sequenced during a study of cytomegalovirus exposure and HLA in healthy donors. Whole-study results and caveats: Donor immune exposure was known only as CMV serostatus. In a later analysis, TCR association rates varied by HLA locus: DRB1 most, HLA-C fewest. It was confirmed in vitro that three of the CMV-associated chains were specific for CMV antigens.

This clone was picked up one time. Its antigen is unidentified. PCR primers comprised 60 Vbeta and 13 Jbeta primers. Data came from immunoSEQ multiplex PCR; TCRdb stores just in-frame clones and leaves some out. This table holds 150,000 to 200,000 clones, more than 60% found once. Sequencing used PBMCs. This clonotype was sampled from a woman aged 35 to 49 in good health and CMV-seropositive.

The CDR3 bases are TGTGCCAGCAGTGAAGCAAGGACGGGAGCTTATGGCTACACCTTC. As protein: CASSEARTGAYGYTF. This chain uses TRBV6-1 with TRBJ1-2; the D is unclear. The CDR3 spans 15 residues. Germline CDR1 reads MNHNS; CDR2 reads SASEGT. Trimming pared 0 bases from V and 5 bases from J, leaving 13 bases between.